This is a list of T cell receptor beta chains from one sample in a study of CD8+ T cells in alopecia areata. Only in-frame clones appear in the TCRdb table, and some are missing; sequencing was by immunoSEQ multiplex PCR. The sample lists 80,000 or so clones, around two thirds occurring once. The sequences come from CD8+ T cells sorted from blood, collected at week 24, from a patient treated with tofacitinib. Receptors were obtained from a human donor with alopecia areata. CDR3s include the opening cysteine and the closing phenylalanine or tryptophan. The D gene is left open where the match is weak. The size entry is marked missing in some rows and otherwise reads once, few, many or a size class.

clone_size: few; j_call: TRBJ2-7; d_call: .; v_call: TRBV19; cdr3_nt: TGTGCCAGTAGTATAACCGGTGGGGACTACGAGCAGTACTTC; cdr3_aa: CASSITGGDYEQYF
clone_size: medium-sized; j_call: TRBJ2-2; d_call: .; v_call: TRBV4-3; cdr3_nt: TGCGCCAGCAGCCAAGAAACTCATCCGGGCACCGGGGAGCTGTTTTTT; cdr3_aa: CASSQETHPGTGELFF
clone_size: once; j_call: TRBJ2-7; d_call: .; v_call: TRBV2; cdr3_nt: TGTGCCAGCAGCTCTGGGGGGCAGGTTTTTCCCTACGAGCACTACTTC; cdr3_aa: CASSSGGQVFPYEHYF
clone_size: .; j_call: TRBJ2-7; d_call: .; v_call: TRBV27; cdr3_nt: TGTGCCAGCAGTCAGGGGAGCGAGCAGTACTTC; cdr3_aa: CASSQGSEQYF
clone_size: .; j_call: TRBJ2-7; d_call: TRBD2; v_call: TRBV9; cdr3_nt: TGTGCCACAAACCGGGAGGGCCTCATCGTTTCTTTGGAGTACTTC; cdr3_aa: CATNREGLIVSLEYF
clone_size: .; j_call: TRBJ2-7; d_call: TRBD2; v_call: TRBV4-2; cdr3_nt: TGTGCCAGCAGCCAAGACGGGACTAGCGGGTCCTACGAGCAGTACTTC; cdr3_aa: CASSQDGTSGSYEQYF
clone_size: few; j_call: TRBJ1-5; d_call: .; v_call: TRBV4-3; cdr3_nt: TGCGCCAGCAGCCCAACATGGGACGGTGGTAATCAGCCCCAGCATTTT; cdr3_aa: CASSPTWDGGNQPQHF
clone_size: .; j_call: TRBJ1-2; d_call: TRBD1; v_call: TRBV7-2; cdr3_nt: TGTGCCGGAGGTACCGCGAGCAGGGGGATCTATGGCTACACCTTC; cdr3_aa: CAGGTASRGIYGYTF
clone_size: .; j_call: TRBJ2-7; d_call: TRBD1; v_call: TRBV7-9; cdr3_nt: TGTGCCAGCAGCTTAGGTAGTACCGCAGGGGGCAGCAGGTCCTACGAGCAGTACTTC; cdr3_aa: CASSLGSTAGGSRSYEQYF
clone_size: few; j_call: TRBJ2-1; d_call: .; v_call: TRBV29-1; cdr3_nt: TGCAGCGTTGATCAGGACAATTACTACAATGAGCAGTTCTTC; cdr3_aa: CSVDQDNYYNEQFF
clone_size: .; j_call: TRBJ2-1; d_call: TRBD1; v_call: TRBV29-1; cdr3_nt: TGCAGCGTTGAAGAAGTGAGGGACAGTCAGAGCTCCTACAATGAGCAGTTCTTC; cdr3_aa: CSVEEVRDSQSSYNEQFF
clone_size: .; j_call: TRBJ1-2; d_call: TRBD1; v_call: TRBV4-1; cdr3_nt: TGCGCCAGCAGCCAAGCGACAGGGGGCCGGGGCTATGGCTACACCTTC; cdr3_aa: CASSQATGGRGYGYTF
clone_size: few; j_call: TRBJ2-7; d_call: .; v_call: TRBV7-9; cdr3_nt: TGTGCCAGCAGCCATACCCCACGCTACTACGAGCAGTACTTC; cdr3_aa: CASSHTPRYYEQYF
clone_size: many; j_call: TRBJ2-1; d_call: TRBD2; v_call: TRBV19; cdr3_nt: TGTGCCAGTAACGCGGGGGAGACCTACAATGAGCAGTTCTTC; cdr3_aa: CASNAGETYNEQFF
clone_size: .; j_call: TRBJ2-7; d_call: .; v_call: TRBV5-1; cdr3_nt: TGCGCCAGCAGCTTGGGACCAGGGGACGAGCAGTACTTC; cdr3_aa: CASSLGPGDEQYF
clone_size: .; j_call: TRBJ1-5; d_call: TRBD1; v_call: TRBV5-6; cdr3_nt: TGTGCCAGCAGCTTGGCCCAAGGGGGCGGGAGTCAGCCCCAGCATTTT; cdr3_aa: CASSLAQGGGSQPQHF
clone_size: few; j_call: TRBJ2-2; d_call: .; v_call: TRBV7-2; cdr3_nt: TGTGCCAGCAGCTTATGGCAGGGGCATAATCTGAACACCGGGGAGCTGTTTTTT; cdr3_aa: CASSLWQGHNLNTGELFF
clone_size: .; j_call: TRBJ1-5; d_call: .; v_call: TRBV7-9; cdr3_nt: TGTGCCAGCAGCCCGTCGCATAGCAATCAGCCCCAGCATTTT; cdr3_aa: CASSPSHSNQPQHF
clone_size: .; j_call: TRBJ2-7; d_call: TRBD1; v_call: TRBV29-1; cdr3_nt: TGCAGCGTCGTCCGACAGGGGATGAACGAGCAGTACTTC; cdr3_aa: CSVVRQGMNEQYF
clone_size: .; j_call: TRBJ1-2; d_call: TRBD1; v_call: TRBV29-1; cdr3_nt: TGCAGCGTTGTAGACAGGGAATACTATGGCTACACCTTC; cdr3_aa: CSVVDREYYGYTF
clone_size: .; j_call: TRBJ2-1; d_call: TRBD2; v_call: TRBV2; cdr3_nt: TGTGCCAGCAGTAACCTAGCGGGACCCTACAATGAGCAGTTCTTC; cdr3_aa: CASSNLAGPYNEQFF
clone_size: .; j_call: TRBJ2-7; d_call: .; v_call: TRBV5-6; cdr3_nt: TGTGCCAGCAGCTCAGGAGCAGGACCCTACGAGCAGTACTTC; cdr3_aa: CASSSGAGPYEQYF
clone_size: .; j_call: TRBJ2-7; d_call: .; v_call: TRBV7-2; cdr3_nt: TGTGCCAGCAGCTTTGGCTCCGGTGAGCAGTACTTC; cdr3_aa: CASSFGSGEQYF
clone_size: .; j_call: TRBJ2-7; d_call: TRBD1; v_call: TRBV5-1; cdr3_nt: TGCGCCAGCAGCTTAGGGGACAGCGCCTACGAGCAGTACTTC; cdr3_aa: CASSLGDSAYEQYF
clone_size: .; j_call: TRBJ1-1; d_call: .; v_call: TRBV10-3; cdr3_nt: TGTGCCATCAGTGAGCGGGATCTGAACACTGAAGCTTTCTTT; cdr3_aa: CAISERDLNTEAFF
clone_size: .; j_call: TRBJ1-4; d_call: TRBD1; v_call: TRBV5-1; cdr3_nt: TGCGCCAGCAGCCCTAGGACAGGGAATGAAAAACTGTTTTTT; cdr3_aa: CASSPRTGNEKLFF
clone_size: .; j_call: TRBJ2-6; d_call: .; v_call: TRBV9; cdr3_nt: TGTGCCAGCAGCGTAGGGGAGCGCTCTGGGGCCAACGTCCTGACTTTC; cdr3_aa: CASSVGERSGANVLTF
clone_size: .; j_call: TRBJ2-3; d_call: TRBD1; v_call: TRBV25-1; cdr3_nt: TGTGCCAGCAGTGAATCCTTTCATCGACAGGGCGAAGATACGCAGTATTTT; cdr3_aa: CASSESFHRQGEDTQYF
clone_size: .; j_call: TRBJ1-2; d_call: .; v_call: TRBV14; cdr3_nt: TGTGCCAGCAGCCAAGTGATCGGGCTCGGGTATGGCTACACCTTC; cdr3_aa: CASSQVIGLGYGYTF
clone_size: .; j_call: TRBJ1-2; d_call: TRBD1; v_call: TRBV10-3; cdr3_nt: TGTGCCATCAGAGCCGGGACAGGGGACGGCTACACCTTC; cdr3_aa: CAIRAGTGDGYTF
clone_size: .; j_call: TRBJ2-2; d_call: .; v_call: TRBV6-1; cdr3_nt: TGTGCCAGCAGTGAAGCTCACGGAATGAACACCGGGGAGCTGTTTTTT; cdr3_aa: CASSEAHGMNTGELFF
clone_size: .; j_call: TRBJ2-1; d_call: .; v_call: TRBV4-3; cdr3_nt: TGCGCCAGCAGCCATTATAGCCAATCAGTGTACAATGAGCAGTTCTTC; cdr3_aa: CASSHYSQSVYNEQFF
clone_size: few; j_call: TRBJ2-1; d_call: TRBD1; v_call: TRBV9; cdr3_nt: TGTGCCAGCAGCGTAGTGACAGGGGGCTTCAATGAGCAGTTCTTC; cdr3_aa: CASSVVTGGFNEQFF
clone_size: .; j_call: TRBJ2-2; d_call: .; v_call: TRBV4-3; cdr3_nt: TGCGCCAGCAGCCAAGATTCCACCGGGGAGCTGTTTTTT; cdr3_aa: CASSQDSTGELFF
clone_size: .; j_call: TRBJ1-1; d_call: .; v_call: TRBV6-5; cdr3_nt: TGTGCCAGCAGTTACTCATCAGGGGACACTGAAGCTTTCTTT; cdr3_aa: CASSYSSGDTEAFF
clone_size: .; j_call: TRBJ2-5; d_call: .; v_call: TRBV6-1; cdr3_nt: TGTGCCAGCAGTGACCCACGACACAGGGACCGGTTGCGTTATCCTGGGACCCAGTACTTC; cdr3_aa: CASSDPRHRDRLRYPGTQYF
clone_size: few; j_call: TRBJ2-1; d_call: .; v_call: TRBV7-2; cdr3_nt: TGTGCCAGCAGCTCAACCAGCATTCTAGCGCAGTTCTTC; cdr3_aa: CASSSTSILAQFF